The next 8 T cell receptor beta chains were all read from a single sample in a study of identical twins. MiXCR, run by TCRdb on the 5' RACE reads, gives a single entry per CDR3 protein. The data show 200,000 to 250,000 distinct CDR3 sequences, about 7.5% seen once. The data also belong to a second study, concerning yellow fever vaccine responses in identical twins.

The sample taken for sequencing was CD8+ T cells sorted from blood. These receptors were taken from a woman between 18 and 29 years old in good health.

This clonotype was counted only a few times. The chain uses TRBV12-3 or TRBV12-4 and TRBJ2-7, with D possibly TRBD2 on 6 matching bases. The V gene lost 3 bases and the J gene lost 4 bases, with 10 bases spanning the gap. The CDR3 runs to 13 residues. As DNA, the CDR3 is TGTGCCAGCAGTTTTGGCGGGGTATACGAGCAGTACTTC. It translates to CASSFGGVYEQYF.

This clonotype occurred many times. Here the CDR3 DNA reads TGCAGTGCTAGGCCCCCGGGACTAGCGGGAGTAGATACGCAGTATTTT. It encodes CSARPPGLAGVDTQYF. The V gene is TRBV20-1, the J gene TRBJ2-3, with 14 bases that match TRBD2. Per the germline V gene, CDR1 is DFQATT and CDR2 is SNEGSKA (reference sequence). With V trimmed by 3 bases and J by 5 bases, 7 bases remained unmatched. There are 16 residues in the CDR3.

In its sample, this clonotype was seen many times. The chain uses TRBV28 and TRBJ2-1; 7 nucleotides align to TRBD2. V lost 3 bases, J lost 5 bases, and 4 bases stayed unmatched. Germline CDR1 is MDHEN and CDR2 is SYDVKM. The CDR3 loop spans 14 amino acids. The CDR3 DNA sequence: TGTGCCAGCAGTTTTGCGGGAGTCCACAATGAGCAGTTCTTC. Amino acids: CASSFAGVHNEQFF. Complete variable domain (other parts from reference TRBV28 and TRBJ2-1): DVKVTQSSRYLVKRTGEKVFLECVQDMDHENMFWYRQDPGLGLRLIYFSYDVKMKEKGDIPEGYSVSREKKERFSLILESASTNQTSMYLCASSFAGVHNEQFFGPGTRLTVL.

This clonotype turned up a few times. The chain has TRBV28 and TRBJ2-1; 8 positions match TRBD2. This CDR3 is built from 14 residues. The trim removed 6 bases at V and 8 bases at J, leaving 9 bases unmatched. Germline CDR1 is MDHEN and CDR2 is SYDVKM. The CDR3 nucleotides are TGTGCCAGCAGAACTACGTGGCGGGGGGATGAGCAGTTCTTC. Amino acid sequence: CASRTTWRGDEQFF.

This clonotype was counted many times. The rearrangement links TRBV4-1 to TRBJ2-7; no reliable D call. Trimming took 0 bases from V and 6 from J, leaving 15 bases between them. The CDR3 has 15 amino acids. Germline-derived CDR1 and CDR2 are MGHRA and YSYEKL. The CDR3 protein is CASSQDTTPRFEQYV. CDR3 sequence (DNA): TGCGCCAGCAGCCAAGACACGACACCTCGGTTCGAGCAGTACGTC.

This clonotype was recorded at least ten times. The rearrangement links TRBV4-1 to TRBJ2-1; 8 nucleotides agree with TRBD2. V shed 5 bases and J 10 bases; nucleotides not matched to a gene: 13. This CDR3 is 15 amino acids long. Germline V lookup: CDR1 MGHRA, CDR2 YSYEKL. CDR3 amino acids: CASSSGGGPAEEQFF. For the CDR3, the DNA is TGCGCCAGCAGCTCGGGAGGGGGACCAGCGGAGGAGCAGTTCTTC.

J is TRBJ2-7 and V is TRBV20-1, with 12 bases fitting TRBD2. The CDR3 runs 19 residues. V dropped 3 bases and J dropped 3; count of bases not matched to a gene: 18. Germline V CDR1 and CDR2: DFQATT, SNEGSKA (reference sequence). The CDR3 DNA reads TGCAGTGCTAGGACTAGCGGGGGTCCCGTTCGTGGTTCGTTCTACGAGCAGTACTTC. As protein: CSARTSGGPVRGSFYEQYF.

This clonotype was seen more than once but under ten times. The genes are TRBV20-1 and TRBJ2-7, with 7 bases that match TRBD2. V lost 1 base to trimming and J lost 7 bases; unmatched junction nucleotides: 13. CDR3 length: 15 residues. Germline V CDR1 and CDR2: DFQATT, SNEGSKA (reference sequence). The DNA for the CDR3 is TGCAGTGCTAGAGCCCCCTACCTGGGAGGGAGGGAGCAGTACGTC. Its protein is CSARAPYLGGREQYV.